A single sample gave rise to the 15 T cell receptor beta chains below, sequenced in a study of post-analysis software for immune sequencing data. Overall study results and limits: Patients showed TRBV5-6, TRBV5-1 and TRBV20-1 among a handful of TRBV segments more frequent than in controls.

Unique molecular identifiers were present in the TCR beta cDNA libraries. MiXCR was run by TCRdb on the PCR reads, yielding one entry per CDR3 protein. The sample consists of hundreds of thousands of distinct CDR3 sequences, over 45% of them appearing once. Their cognate antigens are unknown. Sequenced sample: blood. These receptors all stem from a girl aged 2-15 years with multiple sclerosis.

The count of this clonotype is one. This chain connects TRBV5-1 to TRBJ2-7; D is possibly TRBD1 (6 bases). Per the germline V gene, CDR1 is SGHRS and CDR2 is YFSETQ. There are 15 residues in the CDR3. V gave up 2 bases and J gave up 1 base, with 13 bases separating them. CDR3 protein: CASSFWPGASYEQYF. Here the CDR3 DNA reads TGCGCCAGCAGCTTTTGGCCAGGGGCATCCTACGAGCAGTACTTC. The variable domain in full, with the rest retrieved from reference TRBV5-1 and TRBJ2-7, is KAGVTQTPRYLIKTRGQQVTLSCSPISGHRSVSWYQQTPGQGLQFLFEYFSETQRNKGNFPGRFSGRQFSNSRSEMNVSTLELGDSALYLCASSFWPGASYEQYFGPGTRLTVT.

A few counts support this clonotype. The chain is built from TRBV10-3 and TRBJ1-5; 10 nucleotides line up with TRBD1. The CDR3 covers 15 residues. CDR1 and CDR2 from the germline V gene are ENHRY and SYGVKD. The junction had 5 bases not matched to a gene; V was cut back by 5 bases and J by 4 bases. In DNA, the CDR3 is TGTGCCATCAGTAAGACAGGGGGCTGGAATCAGCCCCAGCATTTT. Translating gives CAISKTGGWNQPQHF.

The chain recombines TRBV29-1 with TRBJ1-2; 11 bases are a match to TRBD1. Losses at the gene ends were 7 bases for V and 5 bases for J; bases not matched to a gene: 6. The CDR3 is 13 amino acids. The germline CDR1 and CDR2 sequences are SQVTM and ANQGSEA. CDR3 protein: CSASGQGGYGYTF. The DNA for the CDR3 is TGCAGCGCCTCGGGACAGGGGGGATATGGCTACACCTTC.

The V and J genes are TRBV9 and TRBJ2-1; tentative D call: TRBD1 (6 bases). The V gene's germline CDR1 is SGDLS and CDR2 YYNGEE. V lost 3 bases and J lost 8, with 15 bases in between. The CDR3 is 14 residues long. DNA of the CDR3: TGTGCCAGCAGCGAGACCGGACAGTCCCATGAGCAGTTCTTC. This translates into CASSETGQSHEQFF.

The rearrangement joins TRBV20-1 to TRBJ1-1; no definite D call. Germline V CDR1 and CDR2: DFQATT, SNEGSKA (reference sequence). The length of the CDR3 is 12 residues. V was shortened by 4 bases and J by 0 bases, with 6 bases between the two germline ends. CDR3 sequence: CSATAMNTEAFF. The CDR3 DNA sequence: TGCAGTGCTACCGCAATGAACACTGAAGCTTTCTTT.

CDR3 nucleotides: TGCAGTGCTAGCCAAACGGGGAGGGCAGATACGCAGTATTTT. Its translation: CSASQTGRADTQYF. The chain recombines TRBV20-1 with TRBJ2-3; TRBD2 aligns across 7 bases. This CDR3 has 14 residues. The germline gives CDR1 DFQATT, CDR2 SNEGSKA (reference sequence). V lost 3 bases and J lost 4; bases outside the gene matches: 7.

This clonotype was observed a few times. The V gene is TRBV7-6, the J gene TRBJ2-3; TRBD1 might be the D (6 bases). From germline, CDR1 is SGHVS and CDR2 FNYEAQ. The V end lost 5 bases, the J end lost 6 bases, and 12 bases lay between the germline ends. The CDR3 contains 13 residues. The CDR3 coding sequence is TGTGCCAGCAGCGCCAGGGGTACCGATACGCAGTATTTT. It is translated as CASSARGTDTQYF.

This clonotype appeared a few times. This chain connects TRBV2 to TRBJ1-5, with D unclear. Germline V gene sequence: CDR1 SNHLY, CDR2 FYNNEI. V lost 1 base and J 7 bases, leaving 5 bases between the germline ends. This CDR3 comprises 12 residues. CDR3 protein: CASSEVSQPQHF. For the CDR3, the DNA is TGTGCCAGCAGTGAAGTGTCCCAGCCCCAGCATTTT.

The V gene is TRBV19, the J gene TRBJ1-2; 8 positions agree with TRBD1. After removal of 5 bases from V and 7 bases from J, the junction contained 9 bases not matched to a gene. The CDR3 has 14 residues. In germline, CDR1 is LNHDA, CDR2 SQIVND (reference sequence). The CDR3 DNA reads as TGTGCCAGTAGTGTCAAAAGCGGACAGGGTGGCTACACCTTC. Translating gives CASSVKSGQGGYTF.

The chain carries TRBV7-3 and TRBJ2-1; 7 bases agree with TRBD2. Trimming took 9 bases from V and 2 from J; bases not matched to a gene: 7. The CDR3 totals 14 residues. Per germline, CDR1 SGHTA and CDR2 FQGTGA. The CDR3 here is CASGAGVAYNEQFF. The CDR3 DNA follows: TGTGCCAGTGGGGCGGGAGTTGCCTACAATGAGCAGTTCTTC.

The V call is TRBV5-5, the J call TRBJ2-3; maybe TRBD1 (5 bases). Per germline, CDR1 SGHKS and CDR2 YYEKEE (reference sequence). The V gene lost 1 base and the J gene lost 5 bases, with 11 bases spanning the gap. This CDR3 contains 14 residues. CDR3 region: CASSLRGRGDTQYF. CDR3 nucleotide sequence: TGTGCCAGCAGCTTGAGGGGTAGGGGAGATACGCAGTATTTT.

V gene TRBV10-3 combines with J gene TRBJ2-2; TRBD1 might be the D (5 bases). Germline V CDR1 and CDR2: ENHRY, SYGVKD. Trimming removed 8 bases from V and 4 bases from J, with 8 bases in between. There are 12 residues in the CDR3. CDR3 residues: CAIQRGTGELFF. CDR3 DNA: TGTGCCATCCAAAGGGGCACCGGGGAGCTGTTTTTT.

For the CDR3, the DNA is TGTGCCAGCAGTTTAGAGGGAGGAATCGAGCAGTACTTC. Its protein product is CASSLEGGIEQYF. This chain links TRBV12-3 or TRBV12-4 with TRBJ2-7; maybe TRBD2 (6 bases). The CDR3 contains 13 residues. The V end lost 1 base, the J end lost 6 bases, and 10 bases lay between the germline ends.

The chain employs TRBV6-5 and TRBJ1-2, with D possibly TRBD1 on 6 matching bases. Trimming left V 6 bases short and J 4 bases short, with 12 bases between. The CDR3 spans 13 residues. CDR1 MNHEY and CDR2 SVGAGI come from the germline V gene. The CDR3 DNA reads as TGTGCCAGCAGAACGACAGGCAGCTATGGCTACACCTTC. Translating it yields CASRTTGSYGYTF.

The CDR3 DNA follows: TGTGCCAGCAGTTTTCTAGCGGGAGGGCCACACGAGCAGTACTTC. Translation: CASSFLAGGPHEQYF. V is TRBV27 and J is TRBJ2-1, with TRBD2 matching 12 bases. The DNA end lines up better with TRBJ2-7; the J call may be wrong. This CDR3 spans 15 amino acids. Germline CDR1 reads MNHEY; CDR2 reads SMNVEV (reference sequence).